This TCR beta chain was observed in a study of cytomegalovirus exposure and HLA in healthy donors. Study summary: Approximately 80 million unique TCRs, all from HLA-typed donors, were included in an early release of the data. Broader study findings: Reports indicate that TCR beta sequences accurately predicted the HLA-A and HLA-B alleles of most subjects.

To note about this clone: Its antigen is currently unknown. At one of its ends the junction is not consistent with the germline gene, which may arise from a read error.

CDR1 and CDR2 from the germline V gene are SSHAT and FNYEAQ (reference sequence). This CDR3 spans 15 amino acids. Primers included in the PCR were 60 Vbeta and 13 Jbeta primers. Clones were read by immunoSEQ multiplex PCR, and TCRdb kept only the in-frame ones, dropping some. The sample contains about 200,000 clones, roughly three quarters of which appear only once. The sequencing sample was made of PBMCs. This chain joins TRBV7-7 and TRBJ2-2; TRBD2 aligns across 11 bases. The TCR comes from a male donor in good health and CMV-seropositive. In DNA, the CDR3 is TGTGCTAGCAGCTCAGGGACTAGCGGTTTCGGGGAGCTGTTTTTT. Encoded protein: CASSSGTSGFGELFF. Using reference TRBV7-7 and TRBJ2-2 for the parts outside the CDR3, the full variable domain is GAGVSQSPRYKVTKRGQDVTLRCDPISSHATLYWYQQALGQGPEFLTYFNYEAQPDKSGLPSDRFSAERPEGSISTLTIQRTEQRDSAMYRCASSSGTSGFGELFFGEGSRLTVL.